This T cell receptor beta chain was documented in a study of CD8+ T cells in alopecia areata. It was cDNA, reverse transcribed from extracted RNA, that served as the sequencing template. Assay used: immunoSEQ multiplex PCR; TCRdb lists only in-frame clones, some missing. This sample carries more than 150,000 clones, 45% to 60% of them seen once, and the ten largest clones take around 10%. Whole-study findings and limits: Having just one nonresponder leaves the connection between baseline CD8+ expansion and response unresolved.

In regard to this clone: Its target is not known.

Treatment: oral pan-JAK inhibitor, 5-10 mg twice daily. The origin of this receptor is a human donor with alopecia areata. The source material was CD8+ T cells sorted from blood, sampled at approximately week 51, from a patient treated with tofacitinib.

CDR3 DNA sequence: TGTGCCAGCAGACCCGGACAGGCTGTCGATGGCTACACCTTC. Translated: CASRPGQAVDGYTF. This chain connects TRBV6-5 to TRBJ1-2, with 7 bases identical to TRBD1. V shed 6 bases, J shed 6 bases, and the junction held 10 bases outside the gene matches. The V gene's germline CDR1 is MNHEY and CDR2 SVGAGI. This CDR3 spans 14 amino acids.